This T cell receptor (beta chain) was identified during a study of blood T cell repertoires in COVID-19. This CDR3 region has 13 residues. J was trimmed by 4 bases and V by 6 bases; bases with no gene match: 4. Germline loops: CDR1 LNHDA, CDR2 SQIVND (reference sequence). The protocol was immunoSEQ multiplex PCR, while the TCRdb copy is restricted to in-frame clones and leaves out a portion. The table records 300,000 to 350,000 clones, around 90% of them present only once. Two negative PCRs, clearance, or symptom resolution had been documented for recovered Cohort 3 donors. Sequenced material: PBMCs or T cells enriched from blood (not recorded which). This clonotype was sampled from a woman younger than 35 who had recovered from COVID-19. The chain recombines TRBV19 with TRBJ1-2, with 8 bases fitting TRBD1. The chain's CDR3 is CASRSGGAYGYTF. CDR3 DNA: TGTGCCAGTAGATCAGGGGGCGCCTATGGCTACACCTTC.